This TCR beta chain was identified during a study of T cell responses to AZD1222 COVID-19 vaccine. Trimming stripped 2 bases from V and 5 bases from J, with 15 bases between. This CDR3 is 15 amino acids long. The germline V gene encodes CDR1 MNHEY and CDR2 SVGEGT. The protocol was immunoSEQ multiplex PCR, while the TCRdb copy is restricted to in-frame clones and leaves out a portion. The profile shows about 110,000 clones, roughly 85% of them singletons. Study observations and caveats: There were vaccine-associated CD4 TCRs across spike, dominant at 160-218 and 743-854. Spike-specific TCR breadth and depth were elevated following two AZD1222 doses. The number of AZD1222 recipients seropositive at baseline was only six. Clonal diversity was possibly underestimated, and white British individuals and females predominated among donors.

Worth noting for this clone: Its antigen is unknown.

V and J are TRBV6-2 or TRBV6-3 and TRBJ2-5, with D possibly being TRBD1 or TRBD2 (5 bases each). Sequences were derived from peripheral blood, sampled on day 0 of AZD1222 vaccination. This TCR came from an adult in good health. Written as DNA, the CDR3 is TGTGCCAGCAGTTACGCCGGGACCTCCGGGGAGACCCAGTACTTC. As protein: CASSYAGTSGETQYF.